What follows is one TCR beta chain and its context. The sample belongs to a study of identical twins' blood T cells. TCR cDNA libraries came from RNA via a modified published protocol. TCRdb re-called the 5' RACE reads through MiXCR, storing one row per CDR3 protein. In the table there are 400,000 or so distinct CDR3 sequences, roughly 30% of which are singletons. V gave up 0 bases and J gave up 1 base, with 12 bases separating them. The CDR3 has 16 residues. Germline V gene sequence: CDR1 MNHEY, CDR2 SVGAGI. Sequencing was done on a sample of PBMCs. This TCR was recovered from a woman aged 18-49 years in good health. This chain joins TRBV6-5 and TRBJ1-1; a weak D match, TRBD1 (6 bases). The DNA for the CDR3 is TGTGCCAGCAGTTACTCGAGGAGGGGGGAGAACACTGAAGCTTTCTTT. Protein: CASSYSRRGENTEAFF.